This entry is about one T cell receptor (beta chain). Its antigen is unknown. The CDR3 consists of 11 residues. Germline loops: CDR1 SGHDT, CDR2 YYEEEE. Trimming removed 4 bases at V and 9 bases at J, with 10 bases between. This entry belongs to a study of Ad26.COV2.S vaccination and SARS-CoV-2 variants. Overall study: Intramuscular Ad26.COV2.S at 5x10^10 or 1x10^11 viral particles.

Libraries were prepared by immunoSEQ multiplex PCR; TCRdb keeps only in-frame clonotypes and omits some of them. The table lists 400,000 to 450,000 clones, 90% of them singletons. Treatment indicated: roughly 20 received Ad26.COV2.S at low or high dose, single or two shots; roughly five received placebo; per-sample allocation not given. Collection of the samples took place on day 63 after the first injection of vaccine or placebo. Findings of the study overall: An underestimation of total T cell responses may have resulted from the TCR breadth and depth analyses. Comparability of non-spike TCR breadth was observed across vaccine and placebo recipients.

This chain joins TRBV5-6 and TRBJ1-1; D unclear. The source was peripheral blood, collected in a trial of Ad26.COV2.S vaccine versus placebo. The sequence was collected from a person aged 18 to 59 who received the Ad26.COV2.S COVID-19 vaccine or a placebo. CDR3 nucleotide sequence: TGTGCCAGCAGCCTGGCTGGGAAAGCTTTCTTT. Translating it yields CASSLAGKAFF.